This T cell receptor (beta chain) was recovered during a study of tumor and adjacent non-tumor tissue in lung cancer. Study-wide context: The patients, 9 to 11 men and about 5 women, were roughly 30 to 80 with stage I to III disease.

About this clonotype itself: The antigen remains undetermined.

Findings and caveats of the study: Significantly higher TCR diversity was found in tumor than normal lung. Tumor TCR diversity, when higher, was linked to shorter survival. Top 100 clones took a larger repertoire share in normal lung.

This sample's RNA came from whole unsorted tissue. Distant lung tissue was collected more than 3 cm away from the tumor edge. A modified ARM-PCR protocol with three rounds of nested PCR amplified TCRbeta. TCRdb re-derived calls from the multiplex PCR reads in MiXCR, one entry per CDR3 protein. The data show tens of thousands of distinct CDR3 sequences, 65% to 80% seen once. Sequencing input: distant non-tumor lung tissue. The TCR was taken from a man between 60 and 70 years old with non-small cell lung cancer.

Written as DNA, the CDR3 is TGTGCCAGAGGCCCTCCGACGAGGGGTCCTAATGAAAAACTGTTTTTT. It specifies CARGPPTRGPNEKLFF. The rearrangement uses TRBV7-9 and TRBJ1-4; perhaps TRBD1 as D (5 bases). Per germline, CDR1 SEHNR and CDR2 FQNEAQ (reference sequence). This CDR3 has 16 amino acids. V lost 9 bases, J lost 3 bases, and 20 bases lay in between.